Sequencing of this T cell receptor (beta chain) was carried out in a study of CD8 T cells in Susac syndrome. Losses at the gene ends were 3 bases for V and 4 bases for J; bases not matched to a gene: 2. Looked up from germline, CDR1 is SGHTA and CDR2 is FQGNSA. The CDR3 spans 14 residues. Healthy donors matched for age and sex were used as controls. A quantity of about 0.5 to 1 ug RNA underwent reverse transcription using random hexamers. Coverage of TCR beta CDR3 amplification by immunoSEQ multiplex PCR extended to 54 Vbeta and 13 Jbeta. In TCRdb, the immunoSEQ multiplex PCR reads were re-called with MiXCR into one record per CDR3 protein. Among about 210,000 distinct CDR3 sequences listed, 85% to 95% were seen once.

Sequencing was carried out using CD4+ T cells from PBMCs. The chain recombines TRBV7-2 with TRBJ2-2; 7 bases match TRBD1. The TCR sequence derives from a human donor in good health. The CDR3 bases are TGTGCCAGCAGCTTCAACAGGGGCACCGGGGAGCTGTTTTTT. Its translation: CASSFNRGTGELFF.